The 8 T cell receptor beta chains reported below all come from one sample, sequenced in a study of CD8 T cells in Susac syndrome. The RNA, 0.5 to 1 ug, was put through reverse transcription using random hexamers. TCRdb itself ran the immunoSEQ multiplex PCR reads through MiXCR, one entry per CDR3 protein. The sample carries some 110,000 distinct CDR3 sequences, 93% recorded once. Sequencing was done on a sample of CD4+ T cells from PBMCs. Receptor source: a human donor with multiple sclerosis.

DNA for the CDR3: TGCAGTGAGGGCCTAGCGGGGGGTAGCCTGGAGACCCAGTACTTC. Translating gives CSEGLAGGSLETQYF. This sequence joins TRBV20-1 and TRBJ2-5, with 11 positions matching TRBD2. The CDR3 extends over 15 amino acids. After removal of 7 bases from V and 5 bases from J, the junction contained 12 bases not matched to a gene. Germline CDR1 is DFQATT and CDR2 is SNEGSKA (reference sequence).

The chain employs TRBV5-8 and TRBJ1-1; D call uncertain. The germline V and J ends were trimmed by 4 bases and 3 bases, with 7 bases remaining between them. Germline CDR1 and CDR2: SGHTS and YDEGEE. CDR3 length equals 12 residues. CDR3 in DNA: TGTGCCAGCAGCGATCAGTACACTGAAGCTTTCTTT. This encodes CASSDQYTEAFF.

The rearrangement joins TRBV20-1 to TRBJ1-6, with TRBD1 matching over 9 bases. V lost 6 bases, J lost 10 bases, and 10 bases stayed unmatched. Germline CDR1 DFQATT, CDR2 SNEGSKA (reference sequence). This CDR3 is 14 amino acids long. CDR3 DNA sequence: TGCAGTGCCCCCAGGGACAGGGAAGGATCACCCCTCCACTTT. Its translation: CSAPRDREGSPLHF.

V and J are TRBV20-1 and TRBJ1-5; maybe TRBD1 (5 bases). The CDR3 loop spans 13 amino acids. V was trimmed by 1 base and J by 6 bases, leaving 10 bases between them. From germline, CDR1 is DFQATT and CDR2 SNEGSKA (reference sequence). The CDR3 DNA follows: TGCAGTGCTAGAGGTTCGGGGCGTCAGCCCCAGCATTTT. This codes for CSARGSGRQPQHF.

The rearrangement links TRBV12-5 to TRBJ2-3; D gene ambiguous. The germline gives CDR1 LGHNT, CDR2 FRNRAP. Trimming took off 6 bases at V and 4 bases at J, with 17 bases between the two ends. The CDR3 runs 15 residues. The DNA for the CDR3 is TGTGCTAGTGGCTCGGGTCCTCCCTTGGCAGATACGCAGTATTTT. Protein: CASGSGPPLADTQYF. Full variable domain (missing parts from reference TRBV12-5 and TRBJ2-3): DARVTQTPRHKVTEMGQEVTMRCQPILGHNTVFWYRQTMMQGLELLAYFRNRAPLDDSGMPKDRFSAEMPDATLATLKIQPSEPRDSAVYFCASGSGPPLADTQYFGPGTRLTVL.

The V gene is TRBV4-2, the J gene TRBJ2-7, with D uncertain. Germline CDR1 LGHNA, CDR2 YNFKEQ. Trimming took off 2 bases at V and 7 bases at J, with 9 bases between the two ends. The CDR3 spans 12 residues. The CDR3 DNA reads as TGTGCCAGCAGCCAATTAGGAGAGGAGCAGTACTTC. Translation: CASSQLGEEQYF.

This clonotype was seen more than once but under ten times. This chain joins TRBV27 and TRBJ2-7, with 7 positions matching TRBD1. Trimming cost V 5 bases and J 2 bases; bases outside gene matches: 12. This CDR3 comprises 16 residues. Germline lookup yields CDR1 MNHEY and CDR2 SMNVEV (reference sequence). Written as DNA, the CDR3 is TGTGCCAGCAGTCCCTATACAGGGGCTACTACCTACGAGCAGTACTTC. Its protein is CASSPYTGATTYEQYF.

V gene TRBV2 combines with J gene TRBJ2-6; D is uncertain. This CDR3 region has 17 residues. The ends were cut back, 7 bases at V and 2 bases at J, with 18 bases in the middle. CDR1 SNHLY and CDR2 FYNNEI come from the germline V gene. CDR3 amino acids: CASTDQTRSTGANVLTF. The CDR3 DNA reads TGTGCCAGCACGGACCAGACACGCAGCACTGGGGCCAACGTCCTGACTTTC. Drawing the rest from reference TRBV2 and TRBJ2-6, the complete variable domain is EPEVTQTPSHQVTQMGQEVILRCVPISNHLYFYWYRQILGQKVEFLVSFYNNEISEKSEIFDDQFSVERPDGSNFTLKIRSTKLEDSAMYFCASTDQTRSTGANVLTFGAGSRLTVL.